This is a list of T cell receptor beta chains from one sample in a study of cytotoxic CD8 clonotypes in ibrutinib-treated CLL. Produced via immunoSEQ multiplex PCR; TCRdb's table is partial and in-frame only. The sample contains over 140,000 clones, around 80% of which appear only once. The sequencing used PBMCs, collected after 36 months of ibrutinib treatment. All receptors come from a human donor with chronic lymphocytic leukemia. Both conserved end residues are part of each CDR3.

j_call v_call cdr3_aa
TRBJ2-2 TRBV5-4 CASSLDFLGYGELFF
TRBJ1-2 TRBV7-9 CASSLDGQGANYGYTF
TRBJ2-5 TRBV19 CASTTRPGQGVKTQYF
TRBJ1-5 TRBV6-5 CASSTSDRGHQPQHF
TRBJ1-1 TRBV6-5 CASSYTQGNTEAFF
TRBJ2-3 TRBV7-3 CASSLGLASTDTQYF
TRBJ2-5 TRBV5-6 CASSLRTRGNGYF
TRBJ2-7 TRBV18 CASSPNGGYEQYF
TRBJ1-6 TRBV2 CASSRWATQGSPLHF
TRBJ1-3 TRBV9 CASSVEIHSGNTIYF
TRBJ2-3 TRBV18 CASSSQGGSGTDTQYF
TRBJ2-5 TRBV30 CAWSIQETQYF
TRBJ1-2 TRBV2 CASRTQGLGGYTF